One and the same sample provided the 9 T cell receptor beta chains below, sequenced in a study of OX40 agonist ivuxolimab in advanced cancers. Some clones are missing from TCRdb's copy, which holds only in-frame ones; the method was immunoSEQ multiplex PCR. Of more than 55,000 clones in the sample, roughly nine tenths are singletons; the top ten hold around 15%. Source: CD4+ or CD8+ T cells sorted from blood, taken in a trial of the OX40 agonist ivuxolimab. All receptors come from an adult with an advanced solid tumor such as melanoma, head and neck, liver or kidney cancer.

The chain is built from TRBV5-1 and TRBJ2-5, with D perhaps TRBD2 (6 bases). CDR1 is SGHRS and CDR2 is YFSETQ in the germline V gene. V gave up 4 bases and J gave up 2 bases, with 9 bases separating them. This CDR3 is 13 amino acids long. The CDR3 is CASSPGAQETQYF. In nucleotides, the CDR3 is TGCGCCAGCAGCCCGGGAGCACAAGAGACCCAGTACTTC.

The chain has TRBV19 and TRBJ1-5; TRBD1 might be the D (6 bases). V was trimmed by 3 bases and J by 7 bases, leaving 16 bases between them. This CDR3 has 15 residues. The germline CDR1 and CDR2 sequences are LNHDA and SQIVND (reference sequence). CDR3 protein: CASSMAGAKGQPQHF. CDR3 DNA sequence: TGTGCCAGTAGTATGGCAGGGGCGAAAGGCCAGCCCCAGCATTTT.

This chain connects TRBV28 to TRBJ1-2, with a tentative D call TRBD1 (6 bases). The length of the CDR3 is 15 residues. Trimming cost V 6 bases and J 0 bases, with 14 bases left between them. Germline V gene sequence: CDR1 MDHEN, CDR2 SYDVKM. The CDR3 bases are TGTGCCAGCAGCCAGGGGACCGCCGCTAACTATGGCTACACCTTC. Amino acid sequence: CASSQGTAANYGYTF.

V and J are TRBV9 and TRBJ2-7; perhaps D is TRBD1 or TRBD2 (6 bases each). The CDR3 length is 15 residues. The ends were cut back, 0 bases at V and 2 bases at J, with 12 bases in the middle. Germline CDR1 and CDR2: SGDLS and YYNGEE. The CDR3 nucleotides are TGTGCCAGCAGCGTAGCCGCGGGACAAGCCTACGAGCAGTACTTC. Translated, it gives CASSVAAGQAYEQYF.

The chain carries TRBV7-8 and TRBJ2-5, with unresolved D. Trimming removed 5 bases from V and 3 bases from J, with 1 base in between. Germline V gives CDR1 SGHVS, CDR2 FQNEAQ. The CDR3 loop spans 10 amino acids. For the CDR3, the DNA is TGTGCCAGCAGCAAAGAGACCCAGTACTTC. Encoded protein: CASSKETQYF.

The V gene is TRBV28, the J gene TRBJ1-2; D possibly corresponds to TRBD1 (6 bases). V lost 5 bases, J lost 4 bases, and 14 bases lay in between. Germline CDR1 is MDHEN and CDR2 is SYDVKM. CDR3 length: 14 amino acids. CDR3 sequence: CASSPGQRAYGYTF. The CDR3 DNA sequence: TGTGCCAGCAGTCCCGGACAGAGAGCCTATGGCTACACCTTC.

The V and J genes are TRBV7-2 and TRBJ1-4, with a tentative D call TRBD1 (5 bases). Trimming removed 1 base from V and 7 bases from J, with 7 bases in between. Per the germline V gene, CDR1 is SGHTA and CDR2 is FQGNSA. The CDR3 has 13 residues. The CDR3 is CASSLVGGEKLFF. The CDR3 DNA sequence: TGTGCCAGCAGCTTAGTGGGGGGTGAAAAACTGTTTTTT.

The J gene is TRBJ1-1, the V gene TRBV5-6; tentative D call: TRBD1 (5 bases). The V gene lost 4 bases and the J gene lost 1 base, with 11 bases spanning the gap. The V gene's germline CDR1 is SGHDT and CDR2 YYEEEE. The CDR3 extends over 14 amino acids. CDR3 nucleotide sequence: TGTGCCAGCAGCGGGGACTTCGGGAACACTGAAGCTTTCTTT. Protein product: CASSGDFGNTEAFF.

The V call is TRBV7-3, the J call TRBJ2-1, with D tentatively TRBD2 (5 bases). V dropped 2 bases and J dropped 12 bases, with 14 bases sitting between them. The CDR3 is made up of 13 amino acids. Germline CDR1 SGHTA, CDR2 FQGTGA. The CDR3 region has the DNA TGTGCCAGCAGCTTAGAAGGCTACGGAGGGCAGTTCTTC. Protein product: CASSLEGYGGQFF.